The 14 T cell receptor beta chains presented below share a single source sample, sequenced in a study of cytomegalovirus exposure and HLA in healthy donors. Primers: 60 Vbeta forward and 13 Jbeta reverse. Libraries were prepared by immunoSEQ multiplex PCR; TCRdb keeps only in-frame clonotypes and omits some of them. The sample consists of under 150,000 clones, around 80% of them appearing once. Sequenced input: PBMCs. Receptors were obtained from a boy aged 2 to 10 in good health and CMV-seronegative.

The chain carries TRBV4-2 and TRBJ1-2; TRBD1 agrees at 7 bases. The CDR3 has 17 residues. Germline CDR1 is LGHNA and CDR2 is YNFKEQ. Unmatched junction bases numbered 12, after V lost 4 bases and J lost 1 base. CDR3 residues: CASSPQEGAPHNYGYTF. For the CDR3, the DNA is TGTGCCAGCAGCCCACAAGAGGGGGCTCCCCATAACTATGGCTACACCTTC.

A few counts support this clone. The chain joins TRBV19 to TRBJ2-3; TRBD2 aligns across 7 bases. Germline V gene data show CDR1 as LNHDA and CDR2 as SQIVND (reference sequence). The V segment lost 5 bases and the J segment 1 base; nucleotides outside the gene matches: 0. The CDR3 loop spans 13 amino acids. CDR3 in DNA: TGTGCCAGTAGTGGGAGGGGCACAGATACGCAGTATTTT. Residues: CASSGRGTDTQYF.

The chain recombines TRBV6-1 with TRBJ1-3; D unresolved. The CDR3 runs to 13 residues. Trimming removed 6 bases at V and 0 bases at J, with 6 bases between. The germline gives CDR1 MNHNS, CDR2 SASEGT. The CDR3 DNA is TGTGCCAGCAGACAGAACTCTGGAAACACCATATATTTT. Translating gives CASRQNSGNTIYF.

The rearrangement uses TRBV7-6 and TRBJ2-1; maybe TRBD2 (5 bases). V was shortened by 6 bases and J by 3 bases, with 15 bases between the two germline ends. The CDR3 has 15 amino acids. Germline V CDR1 and CDR2: SGHVS, FNYEAQ. The CDR3 region is CASSLMSGGYNEQFF. CDR3 DNA: TGTGCCAGCAGTTTGATGAGTGGAGGCTACAATGAGCAGTTCTTC. The whole variable domain, filled in from reference TRBV7-6 and TRBJ2-1, reads GAGVSQSPRYKVTKRGQDVALRCDPISGHVSLYWYRQALGQGPEFLTYFNYEAQQDKSGLPNDRFSAERPEGSISTLTIQRTEQRDSAMYRCASSLMSGGYNEQFFGPGTRLTVL.

The chain has TRBV7-9 and TRBJ2-5; the D gene is possibly TRBD2 (6 bases). The germline V gene encodes CDR1 SEHNR and CDR2 FQNEAQ (reference sequence). The CDR3 extends over 17 amino acids. Between the trimmed V and J ends, which lost 2 bases and 3 bases, there was a span of 19 bases. CDR3 region: CASSLLAGPPVKETQYF. For the CDR3, the DNA is TGTGCCAGCAGCTTATTGGCGGGACCTCCCGTTAAAGAGACCCAGTACTTC.

The J gene is TRBJ2-4, the V gene TRBV30; maybe TRBD1 (5 bases). Germline CDR1 GTSNPN, CDR2 SVGIG (reference sequence). Trimming took 0 bases from V and 1 from J, leaving 16 bases between them. CDR3 length equals 17 residues. CDR3 sequence reads: CAWSVLDQGWAKNIQYF. In DNA, the CDR3 is TGTGCCTGGAGTGTACTCGACCAGGGCTGGGCCAAAAACATTCAGTACTTC.

The rearrangement uses TRBV25-1 and TRBJ2-1; 10 bases fit TRBD2. Germline V lookup: CDR1 MGHDK, CDR2 SYGVNS. V shed 5 bases, J shed 7 bases, and the junction held 11 bases outside the gene matches. This CDR3 spans 16 amino acids. DNA for the CDR3: TGTGCCAGCAGTCCCCTCGGCCTAGCGGGAGCAAATGAGCAGTTCTTC. Its translation is CASSPLGLAGANEQFF. Drawing the rest from reference TRBV25-1 and TRBJ2-1, the complete variable domain is EADIYQTPRYLVIGTGKKITLECSQTMGHDKMYWYQQDPGMELHLIHYSYGVNSTEKGDLSSESTVSRIRTEHFPLTLESARPSHTSQYLCASSPLGLAGANEQFFGPGTRLTVL.

As regards this clone: The junction departs from the called germline gene at one end, perhaps through a read error. This chain links TRBV15 with TRBJ1-5; D gene uncertain. The CDR3 length is 15 residues. CDR1 and CDR2 from the germline V gene are LNHNV and YYDKDF (reference sequence). The CDR3 bases are TGTGCCACCAGTAGAGCGTTCGGGGATAATCAGCCCCAGCATTTT. It codes for CATSRAFGDNQPQHF. The whole variable domain, filled in from reference TRBV15 and TRBJ1-5, reads DAMVIQNPRYQVTQFGKPVTLSCSQTLNHNVMYWYQQKSSQAPKLLFHYYDKDFNNEADTPDNFQSRRPNTSFCFLDIRSPGLGDTAMYLCATSRAFGDNQPQHFGDGTRLSIL.

The chain combines TRBV15 with TRBJ1-6; maybe TRBD1 (5 bases). CDR1 and CDR2 (germline): LNHNV, YYDKDF (reference sequence). The CDR3 is 15 amino acids. V was cut by 3 bases and J by 9 bases, with 15 bases left in between. The CDR3 nucleotides are TGTGCCACCAGCAGCCCAGGGAGGGATCGTTCACCCCTCCACTTT. It translates to CATSSPGRDRSPLHF. The full variable domain, rest sourced from reference TRBV15 and TRBJ1-6, is DAMVIQNPRYQVTQFGKPVTLSCSQTLNHNVMYWYQQKSSQAPKLLFHYYDKDFNNEADTPDNFQSRRPNTSFCFLDIRSPGLGDTAMYLCATSSPGRDRSPLHFGNGTRLTVT.

The J gene is TRBJ2-5, the V gene TRBV12-5, with 7 bases aligning to TRBD2. The CDR3 sequence is 15 residues long. V lost 3 bases, J lost 1 base, and 5 bases stayed unmatched. Per germline, CDR1 LGHNT and CDR2 FRNRAP. CDR3 sequence (DNA): TGTGCTAGTGGTTTCTACGGGGGGACCCAAGAGACCCAGTACTTC. Amino acid sequence: CASGFYGGTQETQYF. The variable domain in full, completed from reference TRBV12-5 and TRBJ2-5, reads DARVTQTPRHKVTEMGQEVTMRCQPILGHNTVFWYRQTMMQGLELLAYFRNRAPLDDSGMPKDRFSAEMPDATLATLKIQPSEPRDSAVYFCASGFYGGTQETQYFGPGTRLLVL.

This clone was observed a single time. The chain joins TRBV5-5 to TRBJ2-7, with a weak D call TRBD2 (5 bases). CDR3 length: 14 amino acids. V was trimmed by 0 bases and J by 1 base, leaving 8 bases between them. Looked up from germline, CDR1 is SGHKS and CDR2 is YYEKEE (reference sequence). The CDR3 DNA reads as TGTGCCAGCAGCTTGGCGTCGGGGTCCTACGAGCAGTACTTC. This encodes CASSLASGSYEQYF.

This clone came up a few times. The chain employs TRBV4-3 and TRBJ2-7; 9 nucleotides match TRBD1. The CDR3 extends over 16 amino acids. The germline V gene encodes CDR1 LGHNA and CDR2 YSLEER. With V trimmed by 0 bases and J by 1 base, 4 bases remained unmatched. CDR3 sequence reads: CASSQDLGTGSYEQYF. CDR3 in DNA: TGCGCCAGCAGCCAAGATCTGGGGACAGGGTCCTACGAGCAGTACTTC.

The sample holds a few counts of this clone. The chain is built from TRBV6-4 and TRBJ2-3; 10 nucleotides align to TRBD2. V gave up 8 bases and J gave up 1 base; unmatched junction bases: 0. The germline V gene has CDR1 MRHNA and CDR2 SNTAGT. The CDR3 totals 13 residues. The CDR3 spells CASGTSGTDTQYF. The CDR3 coding sequence is TGTGCCAGCGGGACTAGCGGCACAGATACGCAGTATTTT.

This clone was seen at least ten times. The chain joins TRBV7-9 to TRBJ1-1; 9 nucleotides agree with TRBD1. With 4 bases clipped from V and 6 bases from J, the junction kept 18 bases outside the gene matches. CDR3 length: 18 residues. Germline CDR1 reads SEHNR; CDR2 reads FQNEAQ (reference sequence). The CDR3 sequence is CASSSSDRGKQRDAEAFF. CDR3 DNA sequence: TGTGCCAGCAGCTCGAGCGACAGGGGGAAGCAACGGGATGCTGAAGCTTTCTTT.